One sample yielded the 18 T cell receptor beta chains listed below, sequenced in a study of blood T cell repertoires in COVID-19. Here immunoSEQ multiplex PCR was the method, and the copy in TCRdb shows in-frame clones only, minus some. Among 250,000 or so clones listed, roughly 87% were seen once. Sample: PBMCs or T cells enriched from blood (not recorded which). Receptors were obtained from a man aged 25-45 years who had recovered from COVID-19.

The chain links TRBV4-2 to TRBJ2-6; 12 bases map to TRBD1. The CDR3 is made up of 17 amino acids. Losses at the gene ends were 4 bases for V and 3 bases for J; bases not matched to a gene: 4. In germline, CDR1 is LGHNA, CDR2 YNFKEQ. The CDR3 region is CASSPGQGAGGANVLTF. Written as DNA, the CDR3 is TGTGCCAGCAGCCCGGGACAGGGGGCCGGTGGGGCCAACGTCCTGACTTTC.

The J gene is TRBJ2-7, the V gene TRBV27; 10 nucleotides align to TRBD2. Germline V lookup: CDR1 MNHEY, CDR2 SMNVEV (reference sequence). V was clipped by 6 bases and J by 2 bases; unmatched bases: 7. The CDR3 contains 15 residues. CDR3 in amino acids: CASRWTSGGPYEQYF. The DNA for the CDR3 is TGTGCCAGCAGATGGACTAGCGGAGGACCCTACGAGCAGTACTTC.

The V gene is TRBV5-1, the J gene TRBJ2-7; D might be TRBD1 (6 bases). Germline assignment: CDR1 SGHRS and CDR2 YFSETQ. This CDR3 spans 14 amino acids. Trimming removed 3 bases from V and 6 bases from J, with 16 bases in between. The CDR3 DNA reads TGCGCCAGCAGCTCCGCAGGGGAAGGGCTCGAGCAGTACTTC. Translating it yields CASSSAGEGLEQYF.

The chain combines TRBV5-4 with TRBJ1-2, with 7 bases matching TRBD1. The length of the CDR3 is 13 residues. CDR1 is SGHNT and CDR2 is YYREEE in the germline V gene (reference sequence). The trim removed 4 bases at V and 6 bases at J, leaving 6 bases unmatched. The CDR3 region has the DNA TGTGCCAGCAGCGGCGACAGGGTGCATGGCTACACCTTC. Protein product: CASSGDRVHGYTF. Full variable domain (remainder filled in from reference TRBV5-4 and TRBJ1-2): ETGVTQSPTHLIKTRGQQVTLRCSSQSGHNTVSWYQQALGQGPQFIFQYYREEENGRGNFPPRFSGLQFPNYSSELNVNALELDDSALYLCASSGDRVHGYTFGSGTRLTVV.

The chain combines TRBV6-5 with TRBJ1-5; D is perhaps TRBD1 (5 bases). The V and J ends lost 8 bases and 4 bases respectively, with 18 bases between them. This CDR3 comprises 15 residues. Germline loops: CDR1 MNHEY, CDR2 SVGAGI. The CDR3 sequence: CASAPGGSTNQPQHF. In DNA form, the CDR3 reads TGTGCCAGCGCCCCGGGGGGATCAACAAATCAGCCCCAGCATTTT.

The chain joins TRBV5-1 to TRBJ1-1, with a possible D match to TRBD1 (6 bases). CDR1 and CDR2 from the germline V gene are SGHRS and YFSETQ. V was clipped by 1 base and J by 3 bases, with 13 bases between them. The CDR3 has 15 residues. The CDR3 DNA is TGCGCCAGCAGCTTGTCGGGGGGCGTTGACACTGAAGCTTTCTTT. The encoded protein is CASSLSGGVDTEAFF.

This rearrangement joins TRBV7-2 to TRBJ2-1; TRBD1 aligns across 7 bases. The junction had 7 bases not matched to a gene; V was cut back by 3 bases and J by 8 bases. The CDR3 loop spans 14 amino acids. Germline V CDR1 and CDR2: SGHTA, FQGNSA. For the CDR3, the DNA is TGTGCCAGCAGCTTCCAACAGGGGTGGCATGAGCAGTTCTTC. Protein product: CASSFQQGWHEQFF.

The J gene is TRBJ1-2, the V gene TRBV6-5; D unclear. The CDR3 is 13 amino acids. CDR1 MNHEY and CDR2 SVGAGI come from the germline V gene. V dropped 5 bases and J dropped 8 bases, with 15 bases sitting between them. The CDR3 nucleotides read TGTGCCAGCAGTACTACTACATCCTGGGGCTACACCTTC. Its protein product is CASSTTTSWGYTF.

J is TRBJ2-7 and V is TRBV3-1 (or the pseudogene TRBV3-2), with D possibly being TRBD1 (7 bases). The germline CDR1 and CDR2 sequences are LGHDT and YNNKEL (reference sequence). This CDR3 is built from 15 residues. V gave up 2 bases and J gave up 3 bases, with 14 bases separating them. CDR3 amino acids: CASSQKGGGNYEQYF. CDR3 DNA: TGTGCCAGCAGCCAAAAAGGGGGCGGGAACTACGAGCAGTACTTC.

CDR3 nucleotides: TGTGCCAGCATTCTTACAGTCCCTTCAAATCAGCCCCAGCATTTT. Its translation: CASILTVPSNQPQHF. This chain uses TRBV21-1 with TRBJ1-5; the DNA was not used to check the table's D call, TRBD1. TRBV21-1 is given as a pseudogene. This CDR3 has 15 residues.

This rearrangement joins TRBV28 to TRBJ2-5; the D gene is possibly TRBD1 (5 bases). The length of the CDR3 is 15 residues. Between the trimmed V and J ends, which lost 5 bases and 3 bases, there was a span of 16 bases. Germline CDR1 is MDHEN and CDR2 is SYDVKM. CDR3 protein: CASSPPDPGKETQYF. The CDR3 DNA follows: TGTGCCAGCAGTCCTCCCGACCCAGGGAAAGAGACCCAGTACTTC.

The J gene is TRBJ2-1, the V gene TRBV2; possibly TRBD2 for D (5 bases). V shed 2 bases and J shed 2 bases, with 10 bases lying between them. The CDR3 length is 15 residues. CDR1 and CDR2 (germline): SNHLY, FYNNEI. The CDR3 region has the DNA TGTGCCAGCAGTGAAAGGCAGAGGGCCTACAATGAGCAGTTCTTC. This sequence encodes CASSERQRAYNEQFF.

This rearrangement joins TRBV3-1 (or the pseudogene TRBV3-2) to TRBJ2-5, with 7 bases fitting TRBD1. CDR1 and CDR2 (germline): LGHDT, YNNKEL (reference sequence). The CDR3 is 17 residues long. Germline trimming cut 4 bases from V and 6 bases from J; bases unmatched to any gene: 17. CDR3 in DNA: TGTGCCAGCAGCCGCCGACCCCAAGGGACAGCCGGAAAGACCCAGTACTTC. Its protein is CASSRRPQGTAGKTQYF.

The genes are TRBV5-5 and TRBJ1-1; D perhaps matches TRBD1 (6 bases). Per germline, CDR1 SGHKS and CDR2 YYEKEE (reference sequence). V shed 0 bases and J shed 2 bases, with 23 bases lying between them. This CDR3 contains 19 residues. CDR3 region: CASSLALGGRTHLNTEAFF. The CDR3 region has the DNA TGTGCCAGCAGCTTGGCCTTGGGGGGGCGTACTCACCTAAACACTGAAGCTTTCTTT.

This clone occurred many times. The rearrangement joins TRBV6-5 to TRBJ1-2; no definite D call. The CDR3 runs 15 residues. The V end was cut by 9 bases, the J end by 6 bases, with 23 bases between. Looked up from germline, CDR1 is MNHEY and CDR2 is SVGAGI. In DNA, the CDR3 is TGTGCCAGTCAGAGCGCCGTTACTCCTGAGAATGGCTACACCTTC. Amino acids: CASQSAVTPENGYTF.

This clone was seen once. V is TRBV7-9 and J is TRBJ2-5; a possible D gene is TRBD2 (6 bases). The CDR3 totals 12 residues. The ends were cut back, 8 bases at V and 5 bases at J, with 12 bases in the middle. CDR1 SEHNR and CDR2 FQNEAQ come from the germline V gene (reference sequence). Here the CDR3 reads CASRDSGETQYF. The CDR3 DNA is TGTGCCAGCCGGGACTCAGGCGAGACCCAGTACTTC.

This sequence joins TRBV11-2 and TRBJ2-3, with D unresolved. The CDR3 is 13 residues long. The V gene's germline CDR1 is SGHAT and CDR2 FQNNGV. V lost 3 bases to trimming and J lost 3 bases, with 7 bases between them. The CDR3 reads CASSFAETDTQYF. As DNA, the CDR3 is TGTGCCAGCAGCTTCGCGGAGACAGATACGCAGTATTTT. The full variable domain, its missing parts supplied by reference TRBV11-2 and TRBJ2-3, is EAGVAQSPRYKIIEKRQSVAFWCNPISGHATLYWYQQILGQGPKLLIQFQNNGVVDDSQLPKDRFSAERLKGVDSTLKIQPAKLEDSAVYLCASSFAETDTQYFGPGTRLTVL.

A few counts support this clone. The genes are TRBV3-1 (or the pseudogene TRBV3-2) and TRBJ1-1; D not resolved. This CDR3 region has 12 residues. V shed 4 bases and J shed 2 bases, with 5 bases lying between them. Germline V lookup: CDR1 LGHDT, CDR2 YNNKEL (reference sequence). The CDR3 nucleotides are TGTGCCAGCAGCCGCAGTAACACTGAAGCTTTCTTT. This gives the protein CASSRSNTEAFF.